This T cell receptor (beta chain) was identified during a study of blood T cell repertoires in COVID-19. Study summary: The origin of the acute and convalescent COVID-19 samples was the United States, Italy and Spain. In each case, the material was cDNA or gDNA derived from T cells, B-cell-depleted T cells, or PBMCs.

This clone was seen a handful of times. V was clipped by 4 bases and J by 15 bases; unmatched bases: 2. This CDR3 contains 11 residues. Per the germline V gene, CDR1 is SNHLY and CDR2 is FYNNEI. In the authors' methods: Reference gene primers were amplified, and this amplification served to estimate nucleated cell counts. The method was immunoSEQ multiplex PCR; TCRdb's version includes in-frame clones alone and lacks a portion of them. V and J calls and clone size are given by that table; D and trimming were obtained from the DNA. The data hold some 80,000 clones, with about three quarters observed a single time.

Sequenced: peripheral blood. This receptor was identified in a human donor in a cohort sampled during active COVID-19. The chain uses TRBV2 and TRBJ1-6, with 8 bases identical to TRBD1. CDR3 region: CASSGQGYLHF. CDR3 nucleotides: TGTGCCAGCAGTGGACAGGGGTACCTCCACTTT.